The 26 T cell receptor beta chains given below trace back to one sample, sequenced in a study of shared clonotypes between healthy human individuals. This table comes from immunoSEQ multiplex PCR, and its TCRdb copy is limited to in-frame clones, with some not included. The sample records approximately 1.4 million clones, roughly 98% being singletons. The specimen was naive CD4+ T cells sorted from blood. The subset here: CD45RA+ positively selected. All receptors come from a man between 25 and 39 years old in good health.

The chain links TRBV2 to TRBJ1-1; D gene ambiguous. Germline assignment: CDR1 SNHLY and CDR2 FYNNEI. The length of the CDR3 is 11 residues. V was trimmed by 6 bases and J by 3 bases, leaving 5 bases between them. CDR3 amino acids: CASRDYTEAFF. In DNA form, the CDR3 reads TGTGCCAGCAGGGACTACACTGAAGCTTTCTTT.

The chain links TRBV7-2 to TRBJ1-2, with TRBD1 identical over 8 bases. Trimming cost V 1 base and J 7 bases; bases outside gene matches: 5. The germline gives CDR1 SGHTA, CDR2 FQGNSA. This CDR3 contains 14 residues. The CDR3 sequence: CASSLGTGLFGYTF. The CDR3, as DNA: TGTGCCAGCAGCTTAGGGACAGGGCTTTTTGGCTACACCTTC.

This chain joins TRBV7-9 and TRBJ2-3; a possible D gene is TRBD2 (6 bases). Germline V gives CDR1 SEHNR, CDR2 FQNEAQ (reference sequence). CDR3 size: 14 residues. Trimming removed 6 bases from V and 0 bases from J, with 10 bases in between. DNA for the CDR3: TGTGCCAGCAGAACCGGGACTAGCACAGATACGCAGTATTTT. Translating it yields CASRTGTSTDTQYF.

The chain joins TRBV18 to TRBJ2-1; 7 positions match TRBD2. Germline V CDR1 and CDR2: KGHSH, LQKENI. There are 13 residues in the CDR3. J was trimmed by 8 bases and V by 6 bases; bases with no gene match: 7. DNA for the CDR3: TGTGCCAGCTCGGGCGGGAGAACGGATGAGCAGTTCTTC. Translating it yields CASSGGRTDEQFF.

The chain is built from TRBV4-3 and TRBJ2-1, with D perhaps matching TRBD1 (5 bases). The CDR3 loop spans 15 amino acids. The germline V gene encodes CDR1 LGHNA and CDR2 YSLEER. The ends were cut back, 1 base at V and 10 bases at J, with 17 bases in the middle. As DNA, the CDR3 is TGCGCCAGCAGCCAAGTTCCACGGACACTTCACGAGCAGTTCTTC. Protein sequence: CASSQVPRTLHEQFF.

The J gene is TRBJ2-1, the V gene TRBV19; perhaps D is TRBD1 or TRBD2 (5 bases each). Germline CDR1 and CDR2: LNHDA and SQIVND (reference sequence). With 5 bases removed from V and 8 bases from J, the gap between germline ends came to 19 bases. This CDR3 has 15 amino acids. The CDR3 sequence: CASSLGFPGTDEQFF. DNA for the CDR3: TGTGCCAGTAGTTTGGGCTTTCCAGGGACCGATGAGCAGTTCTTC. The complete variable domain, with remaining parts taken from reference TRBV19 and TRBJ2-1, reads DGGITQSPKYLFRKEGQNVTLSCEQNLNHDAMYWYRQDPGQGLRLIYYSQIVNDFQKGDIAEGYSVSREKKESFPLTVTSAQKNPTAFYLCASSLGFPGTDEQFFGPGTRLTVL.

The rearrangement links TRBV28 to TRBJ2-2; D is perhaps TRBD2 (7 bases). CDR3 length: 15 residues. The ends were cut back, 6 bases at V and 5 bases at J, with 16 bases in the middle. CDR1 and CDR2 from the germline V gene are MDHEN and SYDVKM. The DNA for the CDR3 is TGTGCCAGCAGGAATCGGGGGGCTTATACCGGGGAGCTGTTTTTT. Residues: CASRNRGAYTGELFF.

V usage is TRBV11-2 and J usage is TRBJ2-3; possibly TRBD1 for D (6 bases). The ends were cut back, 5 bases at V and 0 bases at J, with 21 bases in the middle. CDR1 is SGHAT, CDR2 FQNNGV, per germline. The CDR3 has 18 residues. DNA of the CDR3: TGTGCCAGCAGCCACAAGCCCCCCGGGACACCAAGCACAGATACGCAGTATTTT. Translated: CASSHKPPGTPSTDTQYF. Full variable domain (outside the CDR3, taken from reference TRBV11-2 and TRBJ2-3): EAGVAQSPRYKIIEKRQSVAFWCNPISGHATLYWYQQILGQGPKLLIQFQNNGVVDDSQLPKDRFSAERLKGVDSTLKIQPAKLEDSAVYLCASSHKPPGTPSTDTQYFGPGTRLTVL.

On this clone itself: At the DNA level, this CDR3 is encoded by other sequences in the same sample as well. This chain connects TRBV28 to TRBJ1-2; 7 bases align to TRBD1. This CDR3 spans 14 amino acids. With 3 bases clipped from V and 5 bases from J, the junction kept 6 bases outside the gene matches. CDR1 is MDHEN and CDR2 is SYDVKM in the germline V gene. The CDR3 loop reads CASSLRTGAYGYTF. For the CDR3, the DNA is TGTGCCAGCAGTTTGAGAACAGGGGCTTATGGCTACACCTTC.

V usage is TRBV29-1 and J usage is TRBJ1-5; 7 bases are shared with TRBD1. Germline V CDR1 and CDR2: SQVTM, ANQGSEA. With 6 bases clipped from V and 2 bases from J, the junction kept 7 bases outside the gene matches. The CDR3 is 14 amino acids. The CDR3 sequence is CSVRDRDRNQPQHF. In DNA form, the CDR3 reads TGCAGCGTAAGGGACAGAGATCGCAATCAGCCCCAGCATTTT.

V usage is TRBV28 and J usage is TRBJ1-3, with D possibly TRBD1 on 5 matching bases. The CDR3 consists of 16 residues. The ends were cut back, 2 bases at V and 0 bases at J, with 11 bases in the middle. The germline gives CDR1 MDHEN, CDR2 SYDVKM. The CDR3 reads CASSLGAYYSGNTIYF. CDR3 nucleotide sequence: TGTGCCAGCAGTTTAGGGGCGTACTACTCTGGAAACACCATATATTTT.

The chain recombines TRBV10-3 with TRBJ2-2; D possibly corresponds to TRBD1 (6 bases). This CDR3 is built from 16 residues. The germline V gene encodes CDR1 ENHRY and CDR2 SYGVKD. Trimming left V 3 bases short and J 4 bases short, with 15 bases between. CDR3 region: CAISDGVVRGTGELFF. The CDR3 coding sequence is TGTGCCATCAGTGATGGGGTCGTCAGGGGCACCGGGGAGCTGTTTTTT.

The DNA for the CDR3 is TGTGCCAGCAGCGTAGATCCTAGCGGAAGCCAAGAGACCCAGTACTTC. Protein product: CASSVDPSGSQETQYF. The rearrangement links TRBV9 to TRBJ2-5, with 7 nucleotides matching TRBD2. After removal of 0 bases from V and 1 base from J, the junction contained 6 bases not matched to a gene. Germline V CDR1 and CDR2: SGDLS, YYNGEE. This CDR3 spans 16 amino acids.

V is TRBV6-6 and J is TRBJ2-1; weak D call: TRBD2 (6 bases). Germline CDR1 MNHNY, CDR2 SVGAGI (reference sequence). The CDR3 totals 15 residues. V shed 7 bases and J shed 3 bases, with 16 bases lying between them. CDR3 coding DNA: TGTGCCAGCATCCACTTGGGAGGTTTCTACAATGAGCAGTTCTTC. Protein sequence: CASIHLGGFYNEQFF.

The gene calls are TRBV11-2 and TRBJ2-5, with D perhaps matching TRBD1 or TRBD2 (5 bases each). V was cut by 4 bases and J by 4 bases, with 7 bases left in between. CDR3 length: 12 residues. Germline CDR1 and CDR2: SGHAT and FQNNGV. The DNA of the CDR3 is TGTGCCAGCAGCTCGGGACGAGAGACCCAGTACTTC. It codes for CASSSGRETQYF.

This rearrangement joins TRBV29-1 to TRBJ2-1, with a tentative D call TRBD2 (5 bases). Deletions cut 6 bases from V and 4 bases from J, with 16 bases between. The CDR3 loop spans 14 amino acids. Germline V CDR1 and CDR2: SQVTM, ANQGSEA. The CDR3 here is CSVLGEIHYNEQFF. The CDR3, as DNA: TGCAGCGTGCTCGGGGAAATACATTACAATGAGCAGTTCTTC.

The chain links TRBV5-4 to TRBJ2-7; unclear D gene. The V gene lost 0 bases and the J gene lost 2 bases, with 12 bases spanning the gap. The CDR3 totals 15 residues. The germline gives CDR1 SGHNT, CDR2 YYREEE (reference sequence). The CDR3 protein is CASSLDAGTAYEQYF. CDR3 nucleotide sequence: TGTGCCAGCAGCTTGGACGCAGGTACCGCCTACGAGCAGTACTTC.

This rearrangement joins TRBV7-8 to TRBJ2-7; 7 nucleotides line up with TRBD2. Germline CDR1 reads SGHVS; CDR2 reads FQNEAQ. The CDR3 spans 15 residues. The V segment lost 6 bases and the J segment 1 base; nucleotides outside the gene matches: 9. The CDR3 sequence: CASRLLADDSYEQYF. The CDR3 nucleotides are TGTGCCAGCAGACTTCTAGCGGATGATTCCTACGAGCAGTACTTC.

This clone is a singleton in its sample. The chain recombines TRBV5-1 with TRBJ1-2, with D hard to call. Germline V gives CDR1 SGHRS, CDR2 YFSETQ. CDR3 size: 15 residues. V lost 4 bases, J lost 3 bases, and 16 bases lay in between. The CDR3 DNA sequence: TGCGCCAGCAGCAGACGTGAGGGCGAGGACTATGGCTACACCTTC. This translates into CASSRREGEDYGYTF.

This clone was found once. The CDR3 nucleotides are TGCGCCAGCAGAACAGGGGGTTCTGGAAACACCATATATTTT. Translation gives CASRTGGSGNTIYF. The chain has TRBV10-2 and TRBJ1-3, with 8 bases that match TRBD1. The trim removed 6 bases at V and 1 base at J, leaving 2 bases unmatched. The CDR3 sequence is 14 residues long. CDR1 and CDR2 from the germline V gene are WSHSY and SAAADI.

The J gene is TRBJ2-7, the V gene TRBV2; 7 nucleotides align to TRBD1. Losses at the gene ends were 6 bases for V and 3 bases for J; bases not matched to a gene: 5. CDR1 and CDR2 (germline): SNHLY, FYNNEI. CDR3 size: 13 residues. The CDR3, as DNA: TGTGCCAGCAGCGCCACAGGGGACTACGAGCAGTACTTC. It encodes CASSATGDYEQYF. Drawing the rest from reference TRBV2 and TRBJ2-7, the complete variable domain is EPEVTQTPSHQVTQMGQEVILRCVPISNHLYFYWYRQILGQKVEFLVSFYNNEISEKSEIFDDQFSVERPDGSNFTLKIRSTKLEDSAMYFCASSATGDYEQYFGPGTRLTVT.

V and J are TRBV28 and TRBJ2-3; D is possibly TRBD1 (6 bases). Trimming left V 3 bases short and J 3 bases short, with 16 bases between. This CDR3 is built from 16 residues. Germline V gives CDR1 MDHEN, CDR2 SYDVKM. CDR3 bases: TGTGCCAGCAGTTTTATCAGGGGCTTAGGGACAGATACGCAGTATTTT. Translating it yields CASSFIRGLGTDTQYF.

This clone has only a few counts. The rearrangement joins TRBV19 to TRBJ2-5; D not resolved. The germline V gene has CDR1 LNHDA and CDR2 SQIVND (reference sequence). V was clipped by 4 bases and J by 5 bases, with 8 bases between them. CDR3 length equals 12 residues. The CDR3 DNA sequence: TGTGCCAGTAGTACCGGACCTGAGACCCAGTACTTC. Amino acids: CASSTGPETQYF.

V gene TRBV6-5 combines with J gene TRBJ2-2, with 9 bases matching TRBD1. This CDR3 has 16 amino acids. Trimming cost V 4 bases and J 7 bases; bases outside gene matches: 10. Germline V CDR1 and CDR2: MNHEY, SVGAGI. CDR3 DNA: TGTGCCAGCAGTTTCGCACAGGGGGCGTCGATCGGGGAGCTGTTTTTT. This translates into CASSFAQGASIGELFF.

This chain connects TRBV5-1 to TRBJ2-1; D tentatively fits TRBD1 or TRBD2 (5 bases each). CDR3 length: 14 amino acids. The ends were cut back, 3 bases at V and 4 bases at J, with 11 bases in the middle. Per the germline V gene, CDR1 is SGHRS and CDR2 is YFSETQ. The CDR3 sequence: CASSYRDVYNEQFF. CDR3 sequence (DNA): TGCGCCAGCAGCTACCGGGACGTGTACAATGAGCAGTTCTTC.

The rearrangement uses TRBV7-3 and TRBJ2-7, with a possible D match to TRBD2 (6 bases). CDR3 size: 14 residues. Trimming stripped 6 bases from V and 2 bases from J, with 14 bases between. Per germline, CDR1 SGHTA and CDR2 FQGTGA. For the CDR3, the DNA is TGTGCCAGCAGGATCCCGGGACTTACCTACGAGCAGTACTTC. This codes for CASRIPGLTYEQYF.